Given below is one T cell receptor (beta chain) in context. CDR1 LGHNA and CDR2 YSLEER come from the germline V gene. With 0 bases removed from V and 3 bases from J, the gap between germline ends came to 14 bases. The CDR3 sequence is 16 residues long. The sample comes from a study of OX40 agonist ivuxolimab in advanced cancers. Study-level information: At about 82% male, the cohort had a mean age of 60 years, ranging from about 23 to 79.

The method was immunoSEQ multiplex PCR; TCRdb's version includes in-frame clones alone and lacks a portion of them. The sample records 80,000 to 95,000 clones, about 88% being singletons. The receptor comes from an adult with an advanced solid tumor such as melanoma, head and neck, liver or kidney cancer. This chain links TRBV4-3 with TRBJ2-5; no definite D call. The input for sequencing was CD4+ or CD8+ T cells sorted from blood, taken in a trial of the OX40 agonist ivuxolimab. The CDR3 protein is CASSQDIYGLEETQYF. CDR3 sequence (DNA): TGCGCCAGCAGCCAAGATATTTACGGTCTCGAAGAGACCCAGTACTTC.